This TCR beta chain was found in a study of blood T cell repertoires in COVID-19. Study as a whole: Sites across the United States, Italy and Spain contributed samples from acute and convalescent COVID-19. PBMCs, B-cell-depleted T cells, or T cells were the source of the cDNA or gDNA that made up the material.

In the original workflow: Counts of nucleated cells, estimated from reference gene primer amplification, were obtained. Only in-frame clones appear in the TCRdb table, and some are missing; sequencing was by immunoSEQ multiplex PCR. V, J and clone size are those of that table, while D and trimming were read from the DNA. In the table there are 150,000 to 200,000 clones, about 87% of which are singletons. The sequence was collected from a woman in her forties or fifties with acute or convalescent COVID-19. The sequenced sample was peripheral blood.

In DNA, the CDR3 is TGTGCCAGCAGACTGACTAGGGGAAACTCACCCCTCCACTTT. It specifies CASRLTRGNSPLHF. The rearrangement joins TRBV25-1 to TRBJ1-6; the D gene is possibly TRBD1 (5 bases). The V end lost 6 bases, the J end lost 10 bases, and 16 bases lay between the germline ends. In germline, CDR1 is MGHDK, CDR2 SYGVNS. This CDR3 contains 14 residues.